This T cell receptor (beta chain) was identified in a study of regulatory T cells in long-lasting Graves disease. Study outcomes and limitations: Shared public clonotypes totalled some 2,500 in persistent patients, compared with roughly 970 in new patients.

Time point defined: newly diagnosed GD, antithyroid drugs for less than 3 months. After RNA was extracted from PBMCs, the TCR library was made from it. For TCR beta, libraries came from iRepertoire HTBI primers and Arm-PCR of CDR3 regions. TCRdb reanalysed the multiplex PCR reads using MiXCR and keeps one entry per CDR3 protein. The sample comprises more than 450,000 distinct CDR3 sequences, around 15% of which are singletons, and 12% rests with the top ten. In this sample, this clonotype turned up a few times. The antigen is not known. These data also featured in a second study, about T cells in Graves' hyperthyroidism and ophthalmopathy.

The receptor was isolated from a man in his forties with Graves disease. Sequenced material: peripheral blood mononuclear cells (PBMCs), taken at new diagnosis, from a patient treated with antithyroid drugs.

The CDR3, as DNA: TGCAGCGTGGAGGCGAGAAGATACGAGCAGTACTTC. It specifies CSVEARRYEQYF. The V gene is TRBV29-1, the J gene TRBJ2-7; D possibly corresponds to TRBD2 (5 bases). This CDR3 has 12 residues. Germline CDR1 SQVTM, CDR2 ANQGSEA. V shed 6 bases and J shed 4 bases, with 13 bases lying between them.